This TCR beta chain was sequenced for a study of cytotoxic CD8 clonotypes in ibrutinib-treated CLL. Whole-study context: Complete response was seen in 2 patients and partial in some 24; about twelve progressed and roughly 14 stayed remitted after a median around 64 months. Investigators collected response samples after a median roughly 12 months of treatment, range 6 to 36. There were, on average, about 240,000 productive templates and 90,000 to 95,000 productive rearrangements per sample.

Trimming left V 2 bases short and J 2 bases short, with 5 bases between. In germline, CDR1 is WNHNN, CDR2 SYGVQD (reference sequence). This CDR3 has 13 residues. The repertoire was sequenced with immunoSEQ multiplex PCR; TCRdb's copy has only in-frame clones and lacks some. The top ten hold about an eighth of the sample, which has about 200,000 clones, more than 70% seen once. Here the sequenced sample was PBMCs, taken after 12 months of ibrutinib treatment. The J gene is TRBJ2-3, the V gene TRBV10-1; D remains ambiguous. The source is a human donor with chronic lymphocytic leukemia. The CDR3 sequence is CASSETFTDTQYF. CDR3 bases: TGCGCCAGCAGTGAGACCTTCACAGATACGCAGTATTTT.